The entry below describes one TCR beta chain. TCRdb independently ran MiXCR on the 5' RACE reads; one entry per CDR3 protein. The table has about 130,000 distinct CDR3 sequences, roughly an eighth seen once. The data derive from a study of CD8 T cells in ankylosing spondylitis. This TCR was recovered from a female donor with ankylosing spondylitis or in good health (not recorded which). Material for sequencing was blood, either unsorted or a sorted T cell fraction (not recorded which).

CDR3 in DNA: TGTGCCAGCAGTTTAGCCGAACACGCGAATTCACCCCTCCACTTT. It translates to CASSLAEHANSPLHF. The gene calls are TRBV12-3 or TRBV12-4 and TRBJ1-6; the D is unclear. The CDR3 runs to 15 residues. Trimming pared 0 bases from V and 7 bases from J, leaving 10 bases between.